This T cell receptor (beta chain) was captured by sequencing in a study of read filtering for tumor transcriptome and immune sequencing. Study information: Transcriptome libraries were built from DNase-treated RNA.

This library used 300 to 500 ng RNA and molecular barcoded adaptors spanning alpha/delta and beta/gamma chains. TCRdb fed the reads into MiXCR, producing one record per CDR3 protein. This table holds roughly 59,000 distinct CDR3 sequences, approximately 18% found once. Germline V gene data show CDR1 as MNHNS and CDR2 as SASEGT. V lost 3 bases and J lost 7, with 12 bases in between. This CDR3 has 13 amino acids. The receptor comes from a donor at least 40 years old with multiple myeloma. The source material was a population of CD138-negative cells sorted from bone marrow. V and J are TRBV6-1 and TRBJ1-1; D gene unclear. CDR3: CASSESGSYEAFF. The CDR3 DNA sequence: TGTGCCAGCAGTGAGTCAGGCAGCTATGAAGCTTTCTTT.